This T cell receptor (beta chain) was captured in a study of blood T cell repertoires in COVID-19. Across the study: The study drew acute and convalescent COVID-19 samples from the United States, Italy and Spain. Sample material is recorded as cDNA or gDNA derived from T cells, B-cell-depleted T cells, or PBMCs.

Original analysis: Reference gene primer amplification gave estimated nucleated cell counts. TCRdb's copy holds only in-frame clones and misses some; the assay was immunoSEQ multiplex PCR. For V, J and clone size, that table is used; D and trimming come from the DNA. The sample includes 150,000 or so clones, about 89% of them seen just once. V lost 0 bases, J lost 1 base, and 7 bases lay in between. CDR3 length equals 14 residues. In germline, CDR1 is MNHEY, CDR2 SMNVEV (reference sequence). The source material was peripheral blood. This rearrangement joins TRBV27 to TRBJ2-7; D remains ambiguous. This TCR came from a man in his sixties with active or convalescent COVID-19. The CDR3 protein is CASSLSGTSYEQYF. DNA of the CDR3: TGTGCCAGCAGTTTATCTGGCACGTCCTACGAGCAGTACTTC.